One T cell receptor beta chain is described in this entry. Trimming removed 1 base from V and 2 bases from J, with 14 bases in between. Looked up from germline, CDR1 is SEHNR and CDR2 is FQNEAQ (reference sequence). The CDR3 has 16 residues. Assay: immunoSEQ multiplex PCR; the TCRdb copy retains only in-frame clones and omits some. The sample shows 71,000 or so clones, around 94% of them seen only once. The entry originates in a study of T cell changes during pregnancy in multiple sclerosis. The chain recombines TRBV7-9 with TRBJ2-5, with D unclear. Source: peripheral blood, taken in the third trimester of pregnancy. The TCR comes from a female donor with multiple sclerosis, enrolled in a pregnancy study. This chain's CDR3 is CASSLDRGFRQETQYF. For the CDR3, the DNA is TGTGCCAGCAGCTTAGATCGCGGCTTTCGACAAGAGACCCAGTACTTC.